Given below is one T cell receptor beta chain in context. Its antigen is currently unknown. The data were taken from a study of beta chain features in type 1 diabetes. The study's findings and limits: TCRB CDR3 length was moderately but significantly reduced in all four CD4+ subsets of Type 1 diabetes patients.

CDR3 length equals 12 residues. Looked up from germline, CDR1 is SQVTM and CDR2 is ANQGSEA. The V end was cut by 4 bases, the J end by 9 bases, with 15 bases between. As every portion of the isolated RNA was reverse transcribed, the sequencing read expressed TCRB transcripts. Assay: immunoSEQ multiplex PCR; the TCRdb copy retains only in-frame clones and omits some. This table has around 690,000 clones, 9.5% to 15% appearing once. This sequence originates from a man aged 25-45 years with type 1 diabetes. This chain uses TRBV29-1 with TRBJ1-2, with D perhaps matching TRBD1 (6 bases). Material for sequencing was naive CD4+ T cells from blood. This CDR3 reads CSVGADRSRYTF. CDR3 nucleotide sequence: TGCAGCGTTGGAGCGGACAGATCCCGCTACACCTTC.